The clone carrying this T cell receptor (beta chain) was detected once. Its cognate antigen is unknown. This entry is derived from a study of cytomegalovirus exposure and HLA in healthy donors. Study results and limitations: A classifier reportedly called cytomegalovirus status with high sensitivity and specificity.

Germline loops: CDR1 SGHAT, CDR2 FQNNGV. This CDR3 has 15 residues. The ends lost 0 bases at V and 2 bases at J; junction bases unmatched: 3. 13 Jbeta primers and 60 Vbeta primers were used for the PCR. Produced via immunoSEQ multiplex PCR; TCRdb's table is partial and in-frame only. The sample includes about 190,000 clones, approximately 80% of them seen just once. Donors consisted of healthy bone marrow donors. This clonotype originated in a woman in her 50s in good health and CMV-seropositive. This rearrangement joins TRBV11-2 to TRBJ1-2; 7 bases are a match to TRBD1. Sequenced sample: PBMCs. In DNA form, the CDR3 reads TGTGCCAGCAGCTTAGAGAGACAGGGAAACTATGGCTACACCTTC. Protein: CASSLERQGNYGYTF.